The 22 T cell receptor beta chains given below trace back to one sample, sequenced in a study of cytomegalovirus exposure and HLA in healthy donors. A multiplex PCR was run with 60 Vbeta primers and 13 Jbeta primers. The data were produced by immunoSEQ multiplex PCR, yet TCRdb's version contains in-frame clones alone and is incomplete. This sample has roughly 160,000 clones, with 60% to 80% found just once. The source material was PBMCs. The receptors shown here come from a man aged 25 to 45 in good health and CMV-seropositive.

CDR3 amino acids: CASSLAPREPYEQYF. CDR3 bases: TGTGCCAGCAGCTTAGCCCCCAGGGAACCCTACGAGCAGTACTTC. The chain recombines TRBV7-2 with TRBJ2-7; D might be TRBD1 (5 bases). The CDR3 loop spans 15 amino acids. The V end lost 0 bases, the J end lost 2 bases, and 11 bases lay between the germline ends. Germline assignment: CDR1 SGHTA and CDR2 FQGNSA.

The CDR3, as DNA: TGTGCCAGCAGTTACTGGCAGGGAACCGAGCAGTACTTC. Translation: CASSYWQGTEQYF. The chain has TRBV6-5 and TRBJ2-7; weak D call: TRBD1 (5 bases). Germline CDR1 is MNHEY and CDR2 is SVGAGI. The CDR3 sequence is 13 residues long. Between the trimmed V and J ends, which lost 1 base and 6 bases, there was a span of 10 bases.

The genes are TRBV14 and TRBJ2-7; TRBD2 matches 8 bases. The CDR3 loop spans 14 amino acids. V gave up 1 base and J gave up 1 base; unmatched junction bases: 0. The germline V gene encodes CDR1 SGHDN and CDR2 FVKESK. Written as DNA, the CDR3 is TGTGCCAGCAGCCAAGCGGGGGGGTCCTACGAGCAGTACTTC. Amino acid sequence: CASSQAGGSYEQYF.

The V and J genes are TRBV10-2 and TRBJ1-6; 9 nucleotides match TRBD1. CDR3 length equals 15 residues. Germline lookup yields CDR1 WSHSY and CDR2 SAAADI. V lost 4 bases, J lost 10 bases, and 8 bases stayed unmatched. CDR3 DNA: TGCGCCAGCAGTGCTACTCAGGGACAGGGCTCACCCCTCCACTTT. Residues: CASSATQGQGSPLHF.

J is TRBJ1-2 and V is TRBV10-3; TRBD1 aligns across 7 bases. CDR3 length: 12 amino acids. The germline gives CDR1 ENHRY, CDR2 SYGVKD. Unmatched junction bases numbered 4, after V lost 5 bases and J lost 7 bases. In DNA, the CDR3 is TGTGCCATCAGTTACGACAGGGTTGGCTACACCTTC. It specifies CAISYDRVGYTF.

In nucleotides, the CDR3 is TGTGCCAGCTCCCTTGACACCTACTACGAGCAGTACTTC. It translates to CASSLDTYYEQYF. The V and J genes are TRBV18 and TRBJ2-7; D is uncertain. This CDR3 is 13 amino acids long. Per the germline V gene, CDR1 is KGHSH and CDR2 is LQKENI. Deletions cut 6 bases from V and 3 bases from J, with 12 bases between.

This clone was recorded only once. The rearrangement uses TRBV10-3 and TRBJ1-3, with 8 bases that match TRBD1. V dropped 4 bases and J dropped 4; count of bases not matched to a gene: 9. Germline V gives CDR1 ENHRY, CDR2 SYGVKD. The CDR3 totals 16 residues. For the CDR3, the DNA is TGTGCCATCAGTGCCGACGACAGGGGAGCCGGAAACACCATATATTTT. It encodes CAISADDRGAGNTIYF.

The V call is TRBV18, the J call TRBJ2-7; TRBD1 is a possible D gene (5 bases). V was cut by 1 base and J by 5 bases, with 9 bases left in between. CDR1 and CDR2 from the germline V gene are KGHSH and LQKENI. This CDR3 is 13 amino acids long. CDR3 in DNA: TGTGCCAGCTCACCACAGGGGCGCGACGAGCAGTACTTC. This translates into CASSPQGRDEQYF.

CDR3: CASSPLGGIGNQPQHF. CDR3 DNA sequence: TGCGCCAGCAGCCCACTGGGGGGGATCGGCAATCAGCCCCAGCATTTT. V gene TRBV5-1 combines with J gene TRBJ1-5; D possibly corresponds to TRBD1 (5 bases). In germline, CDR1 is SGHRS, CDR2 YFSETQ. The length of the CDR3 is 16 residues. Trimming shortened V by 4 bases and J by 2 bases, and 16 bases separated the two germline ends.

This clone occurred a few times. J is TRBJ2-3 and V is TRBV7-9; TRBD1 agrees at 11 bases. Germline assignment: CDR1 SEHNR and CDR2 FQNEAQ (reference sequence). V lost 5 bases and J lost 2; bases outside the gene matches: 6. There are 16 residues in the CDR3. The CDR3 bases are TGTGCCAGCAGCCTACGGGACAGGGGGTACACAGATACGCAGTATTTT. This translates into CASSLRDRGYTDTQYF.

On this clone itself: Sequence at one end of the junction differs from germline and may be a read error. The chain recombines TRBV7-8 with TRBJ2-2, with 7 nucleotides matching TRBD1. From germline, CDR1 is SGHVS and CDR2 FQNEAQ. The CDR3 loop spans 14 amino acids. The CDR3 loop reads CASSLAQGPGELLF. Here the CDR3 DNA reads TGTGCCAGCAGCTTAGCACAGGGGCCCGGGGAGCTGCTTTTT.

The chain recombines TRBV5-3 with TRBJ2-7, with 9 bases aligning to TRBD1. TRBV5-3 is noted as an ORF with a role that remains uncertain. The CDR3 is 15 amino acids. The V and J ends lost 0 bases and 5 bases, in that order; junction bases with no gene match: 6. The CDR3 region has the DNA TGTGCCAGAAGCTTGGGGACAGGGGACATGGACGAGCAGTACTTC. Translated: CARSLGTGDMDEQYF.

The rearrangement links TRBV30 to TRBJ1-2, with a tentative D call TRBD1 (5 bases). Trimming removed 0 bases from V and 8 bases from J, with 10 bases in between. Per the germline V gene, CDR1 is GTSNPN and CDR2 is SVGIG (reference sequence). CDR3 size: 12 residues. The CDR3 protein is CAWSVWQGGYTF. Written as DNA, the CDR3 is TGTGCCTGGAGTGTTTGGCAGGGAGGCTACACCTTC. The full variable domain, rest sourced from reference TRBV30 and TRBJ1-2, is SQTIHQWPATLVQPVGSPLSLECTVEGTSNPNLYWYRQAAGRGLQLLFYSVGIGQISSEVPQNLSASRPQDRQFILSSKKLLLSDSGFYLCAWSVWQGGYTFGSGTRLTVV.

The CDR3 coding sequence is TGTGCCAGCAGCTTAGCCGGGTTCCAAGACACTGAAGCTTTCTTT. Protein: CASSLAGFQDTEAFF. The V gene is TRBV7-6, the J gene TRBJ1-1; D gene unclear. The length of the CDR3 is 15 residues. Germline lookup yields CDR1 SGHVS and CDR2 FNYEAQ. The germline V and J ends were trimmed by 0 bases and 3 bases, with 11 bases remaining between them.

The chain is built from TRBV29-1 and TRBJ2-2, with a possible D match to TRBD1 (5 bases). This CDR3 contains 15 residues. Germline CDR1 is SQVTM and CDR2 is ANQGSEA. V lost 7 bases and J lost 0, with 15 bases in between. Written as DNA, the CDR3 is TGCAGCGCTTCGACAGTCAGCGCGAACACCGGGGAGCTGTTTTTT. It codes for CSASTVSANTGELFF.

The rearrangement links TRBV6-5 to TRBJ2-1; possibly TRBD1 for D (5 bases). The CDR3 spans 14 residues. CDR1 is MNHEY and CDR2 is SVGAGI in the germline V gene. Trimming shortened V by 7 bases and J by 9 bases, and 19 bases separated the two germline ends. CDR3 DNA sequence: TGTGCCAGCACCGACGAGTCAGGGTGGGGTGAGCAGTTCTTC. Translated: CASTDESGWGEQFF.

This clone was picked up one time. The CDR3 sequence is CASSTRGSGTQYF. DNA for the CDR3: TGCGCCAGCAGTACTCGCGGGTCGGGTACGCAGTATTTT. This chain links TRBV10-2 with TRBJ2-3, with TRBD2 as a possible D gene (5 bases). CDR3 length: 13 residues. Germline CDR1 reads WSHSY; CDR2 reads SAAADI. The germline V and J ends were trimmed by 5 bases and 8 bases, with 14 bases remaining between them.

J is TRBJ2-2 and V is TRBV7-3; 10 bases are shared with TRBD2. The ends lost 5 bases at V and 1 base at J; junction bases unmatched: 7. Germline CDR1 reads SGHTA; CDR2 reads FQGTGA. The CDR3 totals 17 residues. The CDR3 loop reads CASSARQRGGNTGELFF. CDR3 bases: TGTGCCAGCAGCGCCCGCCAGCGGGGGGGGAACACCGGGGAGCTGTTTTTT.

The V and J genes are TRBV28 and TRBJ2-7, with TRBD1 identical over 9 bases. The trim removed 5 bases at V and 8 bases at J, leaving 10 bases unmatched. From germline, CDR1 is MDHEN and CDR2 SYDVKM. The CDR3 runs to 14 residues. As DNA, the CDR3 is TGTGCCAGCAGTCCCGGGACAGGGCTGGAAAAGCAGTACTTC. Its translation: CASSPGTGLEKQYF.

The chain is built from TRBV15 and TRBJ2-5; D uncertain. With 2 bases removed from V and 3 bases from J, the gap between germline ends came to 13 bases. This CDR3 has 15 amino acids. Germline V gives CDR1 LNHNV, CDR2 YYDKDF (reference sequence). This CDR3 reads CATSRRSGNEETQYF. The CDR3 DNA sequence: TGTGCCACCAGCAGAAGGTCGGGTAATGAAGAGACCCAGTACTTC.

The CDR3 DNA reads TGTGCCAGCCAGGGGAGCAATCAGCCCCAGCATTTT. It yields the protein CASQGSNQPQHF. The rearrangement uses TRBV6-1 and TRBJ1-5, with D perhaps TRBD1 (6 bases). Deletions cut 8 bases from V and 1 base from J, with 6 bases between. Germline loops: CDR1 MNHNS, CDR2 SASEGT. The CDR3 covers 12 residues.

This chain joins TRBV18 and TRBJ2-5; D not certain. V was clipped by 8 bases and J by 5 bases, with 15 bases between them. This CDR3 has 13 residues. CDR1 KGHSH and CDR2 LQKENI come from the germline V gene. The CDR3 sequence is CASRLDERETQYF. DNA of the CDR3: TGTGCCAGCCGACTGGATGAACGTGAGACCCAGTACTTC.